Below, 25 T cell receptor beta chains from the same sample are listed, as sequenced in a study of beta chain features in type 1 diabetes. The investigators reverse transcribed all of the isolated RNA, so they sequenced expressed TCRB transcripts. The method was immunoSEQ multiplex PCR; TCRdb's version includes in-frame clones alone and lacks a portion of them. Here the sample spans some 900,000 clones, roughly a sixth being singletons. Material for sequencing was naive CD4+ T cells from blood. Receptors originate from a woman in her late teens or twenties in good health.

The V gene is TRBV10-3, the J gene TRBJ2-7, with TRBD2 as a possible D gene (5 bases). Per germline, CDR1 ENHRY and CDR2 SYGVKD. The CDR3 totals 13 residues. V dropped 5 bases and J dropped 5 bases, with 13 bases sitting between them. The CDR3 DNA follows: TGTGCCATCAGTAGGGAGCGCTGGGACGAGCAGTACTTC. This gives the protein CAISRERWDEQYF.

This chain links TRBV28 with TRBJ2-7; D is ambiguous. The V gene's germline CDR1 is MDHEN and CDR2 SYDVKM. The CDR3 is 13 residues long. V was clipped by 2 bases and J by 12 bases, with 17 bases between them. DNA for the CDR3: TGTGCCAGCAGTTTAGAAGATCCCGGTATTTGGTACTTC. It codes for CASSLEDPGIWYF. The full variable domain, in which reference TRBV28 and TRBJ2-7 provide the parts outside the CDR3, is DVKVTQSSRYLVKRTGEKVFLECVQDMDHENMFWYRQDPGLGLRLIYFSYDVKMKEKGDIPEGYSVSREKKERFSLILESASTNQTSMYLCASSLEDPGIWYFGPGTRLTVT.

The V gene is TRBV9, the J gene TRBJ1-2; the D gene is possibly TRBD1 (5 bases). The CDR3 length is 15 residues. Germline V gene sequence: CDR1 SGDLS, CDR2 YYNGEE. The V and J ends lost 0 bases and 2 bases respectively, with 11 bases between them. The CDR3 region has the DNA TGTGCCAGCAGCGTAGCCCGGGACGCAAACTATGGCTACACCTTC. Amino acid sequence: CASSVARDANYGYTF.

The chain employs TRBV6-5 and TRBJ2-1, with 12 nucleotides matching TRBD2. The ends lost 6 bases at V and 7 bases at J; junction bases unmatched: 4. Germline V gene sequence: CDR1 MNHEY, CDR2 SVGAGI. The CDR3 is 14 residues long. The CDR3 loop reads CASRLAGGGNEQFF. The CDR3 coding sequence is TGTGCCAGCAGGCTAGCGGGAGGGGGTAATGAGCAGTTCTTC.

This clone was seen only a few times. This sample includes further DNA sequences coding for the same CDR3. The CDR3 DNA is TGTGCCAGCTCACCATCTGAGGAAGAGACCCAGTACTTC. Protein: CASSPSEEETQYF. V usage is TRBV18 and J usage is TRBJ2-5; D is unresolved. This CDR3 is built from 13 residues. Trimming shortened V by 2 bases and J by 3 bases, and 7 bases separated the two germline ends. CDR1 and CDR2 from the germline V gene are KGHSH and LQKENI.

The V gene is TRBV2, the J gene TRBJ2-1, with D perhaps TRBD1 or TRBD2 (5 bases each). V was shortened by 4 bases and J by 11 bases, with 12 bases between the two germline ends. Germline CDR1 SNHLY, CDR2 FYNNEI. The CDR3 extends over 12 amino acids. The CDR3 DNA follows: TGTGCCAGCAGTGGAGACCCGGGACAGCAGTTCTTC. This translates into CASSGDPGQQFF.

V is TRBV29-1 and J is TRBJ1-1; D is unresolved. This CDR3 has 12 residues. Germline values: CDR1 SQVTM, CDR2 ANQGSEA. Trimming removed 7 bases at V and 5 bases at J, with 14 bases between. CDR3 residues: CSAQRLATEAFF. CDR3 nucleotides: TGCAGCGCCCAAAGGCTGGCAACTGAAGCTTTCTTT.

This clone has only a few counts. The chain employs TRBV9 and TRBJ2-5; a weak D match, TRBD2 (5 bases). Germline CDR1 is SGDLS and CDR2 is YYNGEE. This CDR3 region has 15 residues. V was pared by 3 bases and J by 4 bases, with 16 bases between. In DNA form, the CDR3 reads TGTGCCAGCAGCGGCTCCCTGGAGGAGCGAGAGACCCAGTACTTC. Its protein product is CASSGSLEERETQYF.

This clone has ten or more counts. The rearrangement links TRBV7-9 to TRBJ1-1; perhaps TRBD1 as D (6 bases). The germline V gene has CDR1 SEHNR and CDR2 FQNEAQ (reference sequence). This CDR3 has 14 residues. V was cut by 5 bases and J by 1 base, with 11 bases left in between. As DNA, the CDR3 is TGTGCCAGCAGCGTCGACAGGACGAACACTGAAGCTTTCTTT. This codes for CASSVDRTNTEAFF.

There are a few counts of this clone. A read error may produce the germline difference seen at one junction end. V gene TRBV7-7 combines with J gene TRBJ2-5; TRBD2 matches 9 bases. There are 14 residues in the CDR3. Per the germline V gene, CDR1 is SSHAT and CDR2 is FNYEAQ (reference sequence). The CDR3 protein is CASSLAGAGETQYF. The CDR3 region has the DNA TGTGCTAGCAGCTTAGCGGGAGCTGGGGAGACCCAGTACTTC.

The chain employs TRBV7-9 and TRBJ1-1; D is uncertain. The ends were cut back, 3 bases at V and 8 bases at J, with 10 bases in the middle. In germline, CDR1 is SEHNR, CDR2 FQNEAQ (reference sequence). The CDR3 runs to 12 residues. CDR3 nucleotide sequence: TGTGCCAGCAGCTTGGACCCCTCGGAAGCTTTCTTT. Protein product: CASSLDPSEAFF. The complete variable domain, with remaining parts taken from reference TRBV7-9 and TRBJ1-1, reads DTGVSQNPRHKITKRGQNVTFRCDPISEHNRLYWYRQTLGQGPEFLTYFQNEAQLEKSRLLSDRFSAERPKGSFSTLEIQRTEQGDSAMYLCASSLDPSEAFFGQGTRLTVV.

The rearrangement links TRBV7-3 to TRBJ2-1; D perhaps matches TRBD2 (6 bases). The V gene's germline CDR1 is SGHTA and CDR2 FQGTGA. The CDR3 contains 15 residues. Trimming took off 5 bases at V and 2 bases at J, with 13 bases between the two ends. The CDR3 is CASSQGLVTYNEQFF. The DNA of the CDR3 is TGTGCCAGCAGCCAGGGACTGGTGACCTACAATGAGCAGTTCTTC.

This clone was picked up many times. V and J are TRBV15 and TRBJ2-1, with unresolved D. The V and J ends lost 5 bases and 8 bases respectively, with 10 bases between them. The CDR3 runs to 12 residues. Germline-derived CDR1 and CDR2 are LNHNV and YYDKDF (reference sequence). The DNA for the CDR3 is TGTGCCACCAGCCCCAGCGCCTATGAGCAGTTCTTC. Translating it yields CATSPSAYEQFF.

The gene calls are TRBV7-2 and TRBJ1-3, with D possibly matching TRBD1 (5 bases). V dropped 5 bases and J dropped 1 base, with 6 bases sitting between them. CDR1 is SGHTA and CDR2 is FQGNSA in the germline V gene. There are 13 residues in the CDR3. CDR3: CASSAGSGNTIYF. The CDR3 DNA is TGTGCCAGCAGCGCAGGGTCTGGAAACACCATATATTTT.

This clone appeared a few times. The CDR3 DNA sequence: TGTGCCAGCAGCACCAGGCGGGGGGCCTACGAGCAGTACTTC. It codes for CASSTRRGAYEQYF. This chain uses TRBV7-2 with TRBJ2-7; TRBD2 matches at 8 bases. Trimming removed 5 bases from V and 2 bases from J; junction bases left unmatched: 5. The CDR3 totals 14 residues. Germline CDR1 reads SGHTA; CDR2 reads FQGNSA.

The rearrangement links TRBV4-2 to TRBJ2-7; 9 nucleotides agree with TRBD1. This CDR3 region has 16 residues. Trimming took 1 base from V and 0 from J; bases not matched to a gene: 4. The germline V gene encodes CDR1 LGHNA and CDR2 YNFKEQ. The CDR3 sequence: CASSQGLTGGSYEQYF. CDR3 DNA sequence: TGTGCCAGCAGCCAAGGGTTGACAGGGGGCTCCTACGAGCAGTACTTC.

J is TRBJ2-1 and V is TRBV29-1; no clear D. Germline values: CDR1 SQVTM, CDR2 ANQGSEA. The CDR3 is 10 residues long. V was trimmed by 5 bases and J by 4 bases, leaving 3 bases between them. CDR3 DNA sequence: TGCAGCGTTCAATACAATGAGCAGTTCTTC. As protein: CSVQYNEQFF.

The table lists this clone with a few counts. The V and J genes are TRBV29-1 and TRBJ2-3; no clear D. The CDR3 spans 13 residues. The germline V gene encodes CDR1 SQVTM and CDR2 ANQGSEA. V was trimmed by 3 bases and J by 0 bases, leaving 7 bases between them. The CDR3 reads CSVEAASTDTQYF. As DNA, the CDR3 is TGCAGCGTTGAGGCGGCTAGCACAGATACGCAGTATTTT.

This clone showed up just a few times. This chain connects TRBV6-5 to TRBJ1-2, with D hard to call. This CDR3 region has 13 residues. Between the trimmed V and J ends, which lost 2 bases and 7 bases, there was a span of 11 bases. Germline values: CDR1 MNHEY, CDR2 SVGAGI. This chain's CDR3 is CASSYDRHAGYTF. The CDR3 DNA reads TGTGCCAGCAGTTACGATAGACATGCTGGCTACACCTTC.

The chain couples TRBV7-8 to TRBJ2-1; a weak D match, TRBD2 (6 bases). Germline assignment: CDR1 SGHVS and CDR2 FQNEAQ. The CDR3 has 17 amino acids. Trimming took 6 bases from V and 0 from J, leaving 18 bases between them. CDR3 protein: CASSPRPGLSSYNEQFF. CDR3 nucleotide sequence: TGTGCCAGCAGTCCAAGACCGGGACTCAGCTCCTACAATGAGCAGTTCTTC.

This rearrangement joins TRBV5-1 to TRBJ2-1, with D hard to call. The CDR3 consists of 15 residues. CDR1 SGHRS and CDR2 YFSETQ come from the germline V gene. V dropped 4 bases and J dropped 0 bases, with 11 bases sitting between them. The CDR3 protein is CASSAQTSSYNEQFF. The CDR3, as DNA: TGCGCCAGCAGCGCCCAGACAAGCTCCTACAATGAGCAGTTCTTC.

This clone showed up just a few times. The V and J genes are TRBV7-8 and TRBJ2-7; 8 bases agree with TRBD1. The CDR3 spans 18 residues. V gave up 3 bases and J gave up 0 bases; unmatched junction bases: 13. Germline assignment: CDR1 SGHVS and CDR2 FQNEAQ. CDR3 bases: TGTGCCAGCAGCTTGGGGGTCACAGGGGGAATATCCTCCTACGAGCAGTACTTC. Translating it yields CASSLGVTGGISSYEQYF. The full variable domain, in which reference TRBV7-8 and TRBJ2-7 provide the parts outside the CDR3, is GAGVSQSPRYKVAKRGQDVALRCDPISGHVSLFWYQQALGQGPEFLTYFQNEAQLDKSGLPSDRFFAERPEGSVSTLKIQRTQQEDSAVYLCASSLGVTGGISSYEQYFGPGTRLTVT.

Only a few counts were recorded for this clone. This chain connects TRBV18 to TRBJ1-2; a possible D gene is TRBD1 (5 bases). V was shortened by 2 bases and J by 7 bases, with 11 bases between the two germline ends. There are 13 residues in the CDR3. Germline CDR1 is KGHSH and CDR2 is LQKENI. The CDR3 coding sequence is TGTGCCAGCTCACCAAGGGGAGAGAGTGGCTACACCTTC. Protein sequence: CASSPRGESGYTF. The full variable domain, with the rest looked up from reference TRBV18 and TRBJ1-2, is NAGVMQNPRHLVRRRGQEARLRCSPMKGHSHVYWYRQLPEEGLKFMVYLQKENIIDESGMPKERFSAEFPKEGPSILRIQQVVRGDSAAYFCASSPRGESGYTFGSGTRLTVV.

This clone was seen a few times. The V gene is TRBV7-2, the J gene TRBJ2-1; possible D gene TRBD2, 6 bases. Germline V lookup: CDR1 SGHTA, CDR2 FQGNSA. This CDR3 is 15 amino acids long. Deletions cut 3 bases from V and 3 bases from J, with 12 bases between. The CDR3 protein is CASSFILADYNEQFF. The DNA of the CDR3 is TGTGCCAGCAGCTTCATCTTAGCGGACTACAATGAGCAGTTCTTC.

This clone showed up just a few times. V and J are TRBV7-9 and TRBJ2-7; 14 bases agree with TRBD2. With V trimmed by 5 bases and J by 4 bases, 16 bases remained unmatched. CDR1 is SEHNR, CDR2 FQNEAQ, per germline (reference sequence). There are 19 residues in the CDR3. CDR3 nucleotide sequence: TGTGCCAGCAGCCCAACCCCCGGGACTAGCGGGAGAATTGTTTACGAGCAGTACTTC. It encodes CASSPTPGTSGRIVYEQYF.